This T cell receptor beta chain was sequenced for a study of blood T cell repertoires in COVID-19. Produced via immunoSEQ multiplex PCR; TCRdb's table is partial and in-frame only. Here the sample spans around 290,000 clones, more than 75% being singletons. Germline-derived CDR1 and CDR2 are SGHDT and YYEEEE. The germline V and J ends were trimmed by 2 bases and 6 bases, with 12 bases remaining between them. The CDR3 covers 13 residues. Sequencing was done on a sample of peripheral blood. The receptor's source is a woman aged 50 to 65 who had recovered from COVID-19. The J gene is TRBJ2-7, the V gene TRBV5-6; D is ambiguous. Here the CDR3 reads CASSFQSLREQYF. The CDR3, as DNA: TGTGCCAGCAGCTTCCAAAGCCTACGCGAGCAGTACTTC. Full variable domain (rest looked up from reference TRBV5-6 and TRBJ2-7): DAGVTQSPTHLIKTRGQQVTLRCSPKSGHDTVSWYQQALGQGPQFIFQYYEEEERQRGNFPDRFSGHQFPNYSSELNVNALLLGDSALYLCASSFQSLREQYFGPGTRLTVT.